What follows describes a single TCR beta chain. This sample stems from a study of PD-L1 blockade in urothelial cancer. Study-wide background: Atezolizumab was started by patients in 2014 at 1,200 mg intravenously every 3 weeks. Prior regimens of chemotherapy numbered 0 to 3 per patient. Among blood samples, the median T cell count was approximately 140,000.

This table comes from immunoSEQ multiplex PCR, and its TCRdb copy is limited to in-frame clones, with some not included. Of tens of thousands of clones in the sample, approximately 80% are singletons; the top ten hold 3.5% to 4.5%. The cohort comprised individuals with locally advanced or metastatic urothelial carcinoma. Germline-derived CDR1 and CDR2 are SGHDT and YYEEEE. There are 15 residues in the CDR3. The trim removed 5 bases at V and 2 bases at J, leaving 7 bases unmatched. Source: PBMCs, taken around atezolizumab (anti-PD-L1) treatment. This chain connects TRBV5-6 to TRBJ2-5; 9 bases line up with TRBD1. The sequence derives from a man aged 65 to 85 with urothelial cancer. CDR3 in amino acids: CASREGTGWQETQYF. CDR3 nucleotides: TGTGCCAGCAGGGAAGGGACAGGGTGGCAAGAGACCCAGTACTTC.